This T cell receptor beta chain emerged from a study of blood T cell repertoires in COVID-19. Study at large: Both acute and convalescent COVID-19 samples were obtained from the United States, Italy and Spain. Nucleic acid was either cDNA or gDNA, and it came from T cells, B-cell-depleted T cells, or PBMCs.

V shed 4 bases and J shed 4 bases, with 14 bases lying between them. Germline values: CDR1 SGHTA, CDR2 FQGNSA. The CDR3 length is 15 residues. Per the authors' pipeline: Amplification with reference gene primers provided the estimates of nucleated cell counts. Libraries were prepared by immunoSEQ multiplex PCR; TCRdb keeps only in-frame clonotypes and omits some of them. Clone size and V and J calls were adopted from that table, with D and trimming inferred from the DNA. The sample contains 250,000 to 300,000 clones, around four fifths of which appear only once. Sequenced: peripheral blood. This sequence originates from an elderly man with acute or convalescent COVID-19. The gene calls are TRBV7-2 and TRBJ2-1; perhaps TRBD2 as D (6 bases). The CDR3 loop is CASSYGTPEYNEQFF. CDR3 nucleotide sequence: TGTGCCAGCAGCTACGGGACTCCCGAGTACAATGAGCAGTTCTTC.